The rows below give T cell receptor beta chains drawn from one sample of a study of cytomegalovirus exposure and HLA in healthy donors. Clones were sequenced by immunoSEQ multiplex PCR, and TCRdb holds only the in-frame ones, with some missing. The sample consists of about 120,000 clones, roughly 80% of them appearing once. The source material was PBMCs. These receptors originate from a man aged 25 to 45 in good health and CMV-seropositive. The CDR3 runs from the conserved cysteine through the conserved F or W. The order of the fields is D gene, V gene, CDR3 length, J gene, clone size, CDR3 protein, CDR3 DNA. The D gene is left open where the match is weak. Where a row states a size, it is once, few, many or the class of an expanded clone; other rows omit it.

d_call: NA
v_call: TRBV5-6
cdr3_length: 13
j_call: TRBJ1-2
clone_size: NA
cdr3_aa: CASSSGGNYGYTF
cdr3_nt: TGTGCCAGCAGCTCGGGAGGGAACTATGGCTACACCTTC

d_call: NA
v_call: TRBV2
cdr3_length: 14
j_call: TRBJ1-1
clone_size: NA
cdr3_aa: CASSGRRLGTEAFF
cdr3_nt: TGTGCCAGCAGTGGCCGGAGGCTTGGCACTGAAGCTTTCTTT

d_call: NA
v_call: TRBV2
cdr3_length: 15
j_call: TRBJ2-1
clone_size: NA
cdr3_aa: CASSDQGLSYNEQFF
cdr3_nt: TGTGCCAGCAGTGATCAGGGGCTTTCGTACAATGAGCAGTTCTTC

d_call: TRBD1
v_call: TRBV30
cdr3_length: 12
j_call: TRBJ2-5
clone_size: NA
cdr3_aa: CACTRGLETQYF
cdr3_nt: TGTGCCTGTACCAGGGGGCTAGAGACCCAGTACTTC

d_call: NA
v_call: TRBV5-1
cdr3_length: 14
j_call: TRBJ2-7
clone_size: NA
cdr3_aa: CASSLDPGPYEQYF
cdr3_nt: TGCGCCAGCAGCTTGGACCCGGGTCCCTACGAGCAGTACTTC

d_call: NA
v_call: TRBV29-1
cdr3_length: 14
j_call: TRBJ2-5
clone_size: NA
cdr3_aa: CSVEGRFVTETQYF
cdr3_nt: TGCAGCGTTGAAGGGCGGTTCGTGACGGAGACCCAGTACTTC

d_call: NA
v_call: TRBV10-3
cdr3_length: 12
j_call: TRBJ1-1
clone_size: few
cdr3_aa: CAISVGGTEAFF
cdr3_nt: TGTGCCATCAGCGTAGGGGGAACTGAAGCTTTCTTT

d_call: TRBD1
v_call: TRBV28
cdr3_length: 14
j_call: TRBJ1-2
clone_size: NA
cdr3_aa: CASSGRRTGDGYTF
cdr3_nt: TGTGCCAGCAGTGGGAGACGGACAGGGGATGGCTACACCTTC

d_call: TRBD1
v_call: TRBV27
cdr3_length: 14
j_call: TRBJ1-1
clone_size: NA
cdr3_aa: CASSITGENTEAFF
cdr3_nt: TGTGCCAGCAGCATAACAGGGGAGAACACTGAAGCTTTCTTT

d_call: TRBD1
v_call: TRBV28
cdr3_length: 19
j_call: TRBJ1-3
clone_size: few
cdr3_aa: CASSSATNRGGFAGNTIYF
cdr3_nt: TGTGCCAGCAGCTCCGCTACCAACAGGGGCGGGTTCGCAGGAAACACCATATATTTT

d_call: TRBD1
v_call: TRBV7-2
cdr3_length: 14
j_call: TRBJ2-7
clone_size: NA
cdr3_aa: CASSTRDRPYEQYF
cdr3_nt: TGTGCCAGCAGCACCCGGGACAGACCCTACGAGCAGTACTTC

d_call: TRBD2
v_call: TRBV7-3
cdr3_length: 15
j_call: TRBJ2-5
clone_size: NA
cdr3_aa: CASSLVAGGSETQYF
cdr3_nt: TGTGCCAGCAGCTTAGTAGCGGGGGGGAGTGAGACCCAGTACTTC

d_call: NA
v_call: TRBV19
cdr3_length: 10
j_call: TRBJ1-5
clone_size: NA
cdr3_aa: CASRRQPQHF
cdr3_nt: TGTGCCAGTAGGCGACAGCCCCAGCATTTT

d_call: TRBD1
v_call: TRBV7-2
cdr3_length: 16
j_call: TRBJ1-4
clone_size: NA
cdr3_aa: CASRRQGTTTNEKLFF
cdr3_nt: TGTGCCAGCAGGCGACAGGGCACTACAACTAATGAAAAACTGTTTTTT

d_call: TRBD1
v_call: TRBV19
cdr3_length: 14
j_call: TRBJ1-2
clone_size: NA
cdr3_aa: CASSPDRGSYGYTF
cdr3_nt: TGTGCCAGTAGTCCCGACAGGGGGTCATATGGCTACACCTTC

d_call: NA
v_call: TRBV2
cdr3_length: 14
j_call: TRBJ2-1
clone_size: NA
cdr3_aa: CASIPRTGPNEQFF
cdr3_nt: TGTGCCAGCATCCCTCGTACGGGTCCGAATGAGCAGTTCTTC

d_call: TRBD2
v_call: TRBV5-6
cdr3_length: 19
j_call: TRBJ2-3
clone_size: NA
cdr3_aa: CASSLGLAGGFVGKDTQYF
cdr3_nt: TGTGCCAGCAGCTTGGGACTAGCGGGAGGTTTTGTCGGTAAAGATACGCAGTATTTT

d_call: TRBD1
v_call: TRBV5-1
cdr3_length: 15
j_call: TRBJ2-5
clone_size: NA
cdr3_aa: CASSLTGGQWETQYF
cdr3_nt: TGCGCCAGCAGCTTAACAGGGGGCCAGTGGGAGACCCAGTACTTC

d_call: NA
v_call: TRBV28
cdr3_length: 14
j_call: TRBJ1-4
clone_size: NA
cdr3_aa: CAINTKAGNEKLFF
cdr3_nt: TGTGCCATCAATACCAAGGCGGGGAATGAAAAACTGTTTTTT

d_call: NA
v_call: TRBV5-6
cdr3_length: 13
j_call: TRBJ1-2
clone_size: few
cdr3_aa: CASSLWRGGGYTF
cdr3_nt: TGTGCCAGCAGCTTATGGAGGGGGGGTGGCTACACCTTC